This T cell receptor (beta chain) was captured in a study of CD8 T cells in ankylosing spondylitis. Overall study findings and caveats: Blood from ankylosing spondylitis patients appeared to carry a characteristic roughly eight-variant TCR beta motif.

About this clonotype: Its antigen is unknown.

Construction of TCR beta libraries was performed using quantitative 5'-RACE with molecular barcodes. TCRdb processed the 5' RACE reads anew with MiXCR; each CDR3 protein has one entry. The sample includes about 540,000 distinct CDR3 sequences, roughly 13% of them seen just once. Source material: blood, either unsorted or a sorted T cell fraction (not recorded which). This TCR derives from a male donor with ankylosing spondylitis.

Here the CDR3 reads CASSYTGGSVGELFF. In nucleotides, the CDR3 is TGTGCCAGCAGTTACACGGGAGGGTCGGTCGGGGAGCTGTTTTTT. V is TRBV6-5 and J is TRBJ2-2, with 8 bases lining up with TRBD2. This CDR3 contains 15 residues. CDR1 and CDR2 (germline): MNHEY, SVGAGI. V shed 2 bases, J shed 7 bases, and the junction held 6 bases outside the gene matches.